This TCR beta chain was observed in a study of cytomegalovirus exposure and HLA in healthy donors. Findings and caveats of the study: What TCR beta sequences reportedly achieved was accurate prediction of HLA-A and HLA-B alleles in most subjects. Listed as cytomegalovirus-associated were 150 or so TCR beta chains.

As for this clone: The antigen is unknown. The conserved phenylalanine or tryptophan normally closing the CDR3 is absent here, so this likely arose from a read error.

In the PCR, 60 Vbeta and 13 Jbeta primers were used. Assay used: immunoSEQ multiplex PCR; TCRdb lists only in-frame clones, some missing. The data contain over 150,000 clones, roughly 80% of them singletons. Per the germline V gene, CDR1 is MNHEY and CDR2 is SMNVEV (reference sequence). V was trimmed by 6 bases and J by 3 bases, leaving 3 bases between them. The CDR3 has 12 amino acids. The V gene is TRBV27, the J gene TRBJ1-6; D uncertain. Sequencing was performed on PBMCs. The sequence was obtained from a man aged 30 to 39 in good health and CMV-seropositive. The CDR3 sequence is CASSYYNSPLHL. CDR3 coding DNA: TGTGCCAGCAGCTACTATAATTCACCCCTCCACTTG.